The subject of this entry is one T cell receptor (beta chain). What it recognizes is unknown. This CDR3 contains 17 residues. The germline CDR1 and CDR2 sequences are LGHNA and YSLEER. The sample originates from a study of blood T cells in healthy people across ages. Study results and limitations: Not knowing donor CMV status may have confounded expanded clonotype changes.

A second PCR of 7 to 11 cycles used a sample-barcoded 5' primer and a J-beta primer mix. One entry per CDR3 protein results from TCRdb running MiXCR on the 5' RACE reads. The sample records fewer than 900,000 distinct CDR3 sequences, 45% to 50% being singletons. Donors each provided ten milliliters of peripheral blood. The study isolated at least 6 million PBMCs from each sample. The total RNA that was extracted per sample amounted to at least 5.5 micrograms. The sequenced material came from blood. This sequence was found in a woman in her fifties or sixties in good health. The chain uses TRBV4-3 and TRBJ2-7; D remains ambiguous. With the DNA end fitting TRBJ2-4 better, the J assignment may be wrong. The CDR3 loop is CASSHGPLAVNVSIQYF. The CDR3 DNA is TGCGCCAGCAGCCATGGACCACTTGCCGTGAATGTAAGCATTCAGTACTTC.